This T cell receptor (beta chain) was recovered during a study of beta chain features in type 1 diabetes. Since all of the isolated RNA was reverse transcribed, expressed TCRB transcripts were what got sequenced. Here immunoSEQ multiplex PCR was the method, and the copy in TCRdb shows in-frame clones only, minus some. The sample holds roughly 610,000 clones; 15% to 19% are singletons and the top ten take 0.07% to 0.095%. The CDR3 is made up of 12 amino acids. V lost 5 bases and J 6 bases, leaving 10 bases between the germline ends. Germline values: CDR1 MDHEN, CDR2 SYDVKM. Sample: naive CD4+ T cells from blood. V usage is TRBV28 and J usage is TRBJ1-2; D gene uncertain. The sequence was obtained from a man aged 18 to 30 in good health. The CDR3 here is CASSPAGDGYTF. For the CDR3, the DNA is TGTGCCAGCAGTCCCGCCGGGGATGGCTACACCTTC.